The next 24 T cell receptor beta chains were all read from a single sample in a study of a mutant IDH1 vaccine in newly diagnosed glioma. Their specific antigens are unknown. Time point reported: week 47, end of study. Alongside topical imiquimod, each dose of vaccine comprised 300 ug of mutant IDH1 20-mer peptide. Only in-frame clones appear in the TCRdb table, and some are missing; sequencing was by immunoSEQ multiplex PCR. Of tens of thousands of clones in the sample, 60% to 80% were seen once. Source: PBMCs, taken from a glioma patient whose treatment included an IDH1 peptide vaccine. The receptors were sampled from a middle-aged man with glioma.

This clone was observed once. The genes are TRBV5-1 and TRBJ1-1, with unresolved D. The CDR3 is 13 residues long. The germline V gene has CDR1 SGHRS and CDR2 YFSETQ. V lost 4 bases and J lost 1, with 8 bases in between. The CDR3 protein is CASSPAENTEAFF. The CDR3 nucleotides are TGCGCCAGCAGCCCGGCGGAGAACACTGAAGCTTTCTTT.

V and J are TRBV6-6 and TRBJ1-5; TRBD1 matches 7 bases. In germline, CDR1 is MNHNY, CDR2 SVGAGI (reference sequence). CDR3 length equals 14 residues. V lost 5 bases to trimming and J lost 3 bases; unmatched junction nucleotides: 4. The CDR3 region has the DNA TGTGCCAGCAGTGCTGGGACAGACAATCAGCCCCAGCATTTT. Translated, it gives CASSAGTDNQPQHF.

There are a few counts of this clone. This sequence joins TRBV6-1 and TRBJ1-1; D gene uncertain. V dropped 2 bases and J dropped 3 bases, with 13 bases sitting between them. Germline V lookup: CDR1 MNHNS, CDR2 SASEGT. CDR3 length: 15 residues. In DNA form, the CDR3 reads TGTGCCAGCAGTGAATTGGGAGGGCGGGACACTGAAGCTTTCTTT. This sequence encodes CASSELGGRDTEAFF.

The V gene is TRBV10-2, the J gene TRBJ2-1; 11 bases are a match to TRBD1. V trimming: 5 bases; J trimming: 7 bases; junction bases outside the gene matches: 4. Germline values: CDR1 WSHSY, CDR2 SAAADI. The CDR3 totals 14 residues. The CDR3 region is CASSWDRGRNEQFF. CDR3 DNA sequence: TGCGCCAGCAGTTGGGACAGGGGGAGGAATGAGCAGTTCTTC.

This chain links TRBV7-3 with TRBJ1-1; D is ambiguous. The germline V gene encodes CDR1 SGHTA and CDR2 FQGTGA. The V end lost 6 bases, the J end lost 4 bases, and 12 bases lay between the germline ends. CDR3 length: 13 residues. The CDR3 here is CASSYTRTTEAFF. In DNA, the CDR3 is TGTGCCAGCAGTTACACTAGGACCACTGAAGCTTTCTTT.

The chain couples TRBV20-1 to TRBJ2-1; the D is unclear. With 4 bases removed from V and 3 bases from J, the gap between germline ends came to 4 bases. The CDR3 runs to 11 residues. Germline V gives CDR1 DFQATT, CDR2 SNEGSKA (reference sequence). The CDR3 loop is CSAINYNEQFF. In DNA, the CDR3 is TGCAGTGCTATCAACTACAATGAGCAGTTCTTC.

The chain uses TRBV6-1 and TRBJ1-2; 8 bases are a match to TRBD1. From germline, CDR1 is MNHNS and CDR2 SASEGT. This CDR3 contains 14 residues. V shed 3 bases and J 8 bases; nucleotides not matched to a gene: 8. The CDR3, as DNA: TGTGCCAGCAGTGAGCAGGGGGCTTGGGAGGGCTACACCTTC. Amino acids: CASSEQGAWEGYTF.

The chain couples TRBV5-1 to TRBJ2-1, with D perhaps TRBD1 or TRBD2 (5 bases each). The CDR3 length is 15 residues. Germline V lookup: CDR1 SGHRS, CDR2 YFSETQ. V was cut by 2 bases and J by 8 bases, with 17 bases left in between. For the CDR3, the DNA is TGCGCCAGCAGCTTTCAGGGTCCAGCGGCCGATGAGCAGTTCTTC. Protein sequence: CASSFQGPAADEQFF.

This clone has only a few counts. This chain uses TRBV5-6 with TRBJ1-1; TRBD1 agrees at 11 bases. The germline gives CDR1 SGHDT, CDR2 YYEEEE. This CDR3 comprises 16 residues. The trim removed 1 base at V and 4 bases at J, leaving 6 bases unmatched. CDR3 loop: CASSLLDRGRGTEAFF. For the CDR3, the DNA is TGTGCCAGCAGCTTGCTGGACAGGGGGCGCGGCACTGAAGCTTTCTTT. Full variable domain (remainder filled in from reference TRBV5-6 and TRBJ1-1): DAGVTQSPTHLIKTRGQQVTLRCSPKSGHDTVSWYQQALGQGPQFIFQYYEEEERQRGNFPDRFSGHQFPNYSSELNVNALLLGDSALYLCASSLLDRGRGTEAFFGQGTRLTVV.

J is TRBJ2-7 and V is TRBV4-1; 9 bases match TRBD1. With V trimmed by 1 base and J by 4 bases, 14 bases remained unmatched. The CDR3 totals 18 residues. Germline lookup yields CDR1 MGHRA and CDR2 YSYEKL. DNA of the CDR3: TGCGCCAGCAGCCAAGCGATACCCGACAGGGGGGCGCCGTACGAGCAGTACTTC. It encodes CASSQAIPDRGAPYEQYF.

The gene calls are TRBV5-6 and TRBJ1-5; D is uncertain. Germline V gene lookup returns CDR1 SGHDT and CDR2 YYEEEE. The CDR3 covers 15 residues. V shed 0 bases and J shed 2 bases, with 9 bases lying between them. CDR3 residues: CASSLGQSGNQPQHF. Here the CDR3 DNA reads TGTGCCAGCAGCTTGGGCCAGAGTGGCAATCAGCCCCAGCATTTT.

The chain has TRBV29-1 and TRBJ2-3; perhaps TRBD1 as D (6 bases). This CDR3 has 14 amino acids. CDR1 and CDR2 from the germline V gene are SQVTM and ANQGSEA. Trimming took off 5 bases at V and 2 bases at J, with 14 bases between the two ends. As DNA, the CDR3 is TGCAGCGTTCTAAGAGGGGGTACCACAGATACGCAGTATTTT. This gives the protein CSVLRGGTTDTQYF.

The V gene is TRBV25-1, the J gene TRBJ2-7; TRBD1 matches at 9 bases. The CDR3 is 15 amino acids. The germline V gene encodes CDR1 MGHDK and CDR2 SYGVNS. Trimming took 4 bases from V and 1 from J; bases not matched to a gene: 5. The CDR3 loop reads CASSVPDRGSYEQYF. CDR3 DNA sequence: TGTGCCAGCAGTGTCCCGGACAGGGGATCCTACGAGCAGTACTTC.

This clone showed up just a few times. The rearrangement links TRBV11-3 to TRBJ1-1; no clear D. This CDR3 contains 12 residues. V lost 5 bases to trimming and J lost 4 bases, with 8 bases between them. In germline, CDR1 is SGHNT, CDR2 YENEEA. CDR3 in DNA: TGTGCCAGCAGCGGAGGAACCACTGAAGCTTTCTTT. Translated, it gives CASSGGTTEAFF.

This clone occurred once. The gene calls are TRBV19 and TRBJ2-5, with D hard to call. The germline V gene encodes CDR1 LNHDA and CDR2 SQIVND (reference sequence). The CDR3 extends over 12 amino acids. V shed 3 bases and J shed 2 bases, with 4 bases lying between them. The CDR3, as DNA: TGTGCCAGTAGTATGACTCAAGAGACCCAGTACTTC. This gives the protein CASSMTQETQYF.

V and J are TRBV9 and TRBJ2-2; either TRBD1 or TRBD2 may fit D (6 bases each). This CDR3 spans 15 amino acids. Looked up from germline, CDR1 is SGDLS and CDR2 is YYNGEE. The V gene lost 2 bases and the J gene lost 7 bases, with 15 bases spanning the gap. This CDR3 reads CASSVSSGANGELFF. In DNA form, the CDR3 reads TGTGCCAGCAGCGTGTCATCGGGGGCCAACGGGGAGCTGTTTTTT.

V usage is TRBV15 and J usage is TRBJ1-2, with D possibly TRBD1 on 6 matching bases. The germline V gene has CDR1 LNHNV and CDR2 YYDKDF (reference sequence). The CDR3 consists of 15 residues. The V gene lost 0 bases and the J gene lost 4 bases, with 12 bases spanning the gap. As DNA, the CDR3 is TGTGCCACCAGCAGAGATTTAACAGGGTCCTATGGCTACACCTTC. It translates to CATSRDLTGSYGYTF. Filled out from reference TRBV15 and TRBJ1-2, the complete variable domain reads DAMVIQNPRYQVTQFGKPVTLSCSQTLNHNVMYWYQQKSSQAPKLLFHYYDKDFNNEADTPDNFQSRRPNTSFCFLDIRSPGLGDTAMYLCATSRDLTGSYGYTFGSGTRLTVV.

This clone has only a few counts. V and J are TRBV10-3 and TRBJ1-1; D gene ambiguous. Trimming took off 4 bases at V and 1 base at J, with 7 bases between the two ends. The germline gives CDR1 ENHRY, CDR2 SYGVKD. The CDR3 extends over 13 amino acids. CDR3 in amino acids: CAISVRENTEAFF. The CDR3 DNA sequence: TGTGCCATCAGTGTAAGGGAGAACACTGAAGCTTTCTTT.

The chain uses TRBV5-1 and TRBJ2-6, with D unresolved. The V end lost 0 bases, the J end lost 0 bases, and 4 bases lay between the germline ends. This CDR3 is 15 amino acids long. Germline CDR1 reads SGHRS; CDR2 reads YFSETQ. This CDR3 is CASSLEVSGANVLTF. The CDR3 nucleotides read TGCGCCAGCAGCTTGGAGGTCTCTGGGGCCAACGTCCTGACTTTC.

This clone came up a few times. The rearrangement links TRBV29-1 to TRBJ2-3; TRBD1 matches 7 bases. V dropped 7 bases and J dropped 5; count of bases not matched to a gene: 12. This CDR3 has 14 residues. Germline V gives CDR1 SQVTM, CDR2 ANQGSEA. The CDR3 DNA is TGCAGCGCTCAAGGGGGACAGTCGAGAGATACGCAGTATTTT. Its translation is CSAQGGQSRDTQYF.

V gene TRBV2 combines with J gene TRBJ1-1; D remains ambiguous. Trimming shortened V by 7 bases and J by 5 bases, and 17 bases separated the two germline ends. This CDR3 spans 14 amino acids. CDR1 SNHLY and CDR2 FYNNEI come from the germline V gene. For the CDR3, the DNA is TGTGCCAGCATTTTTGAGAGGGCCGGGACTGAAGCTTTCTTT. This translates into CASIFERAGTEAFF. The variable domain in full, completed from reference TRBV2 and TRBJ1-1, reads EPEVTQTPSHQVTQMGQEVILRCVPISNHLYFYWYRQILGQKVEFLVSFYNNEISEKSEIFDDQFSVERPDGSNFTLKIRSTKLEDSAMYFCASIFERAGTEAFFGQGTRLTVV.

V usage is TRBV5-5 and J usage is TRBJ1-1; D perhaps matches TRBD1 (6 bases). Germline V lookup: CDR1 SGHKS, CDR2 YYEKEE (reference sequence). This CDR3 has 15 residues. The V end lost 4 bases, the J end lost 4 bases, and 17 bases lay between the germline ends. The CDR3 is CASSGRGGYPTEAFF. The CDR3 DNA reads as TGTGCCAGCAGCGGACGGGGGGGCTACCCCACTGAAGCTTTCTTT.

This clone was observed a few times. The rearrangement uses TRBV4-1 and TRBJ2-2, with D maybe TRBD1 (6 bases). Germline assignment: CDR1 MGHRA and CDR2 YSYEKL. CDR3 length: 14 residues. V dropped 5 bases and J dropped 1 base, with 8 bases sitting between them. CDR3 sequence (DNA): TGCGCCAGCAGCTCGACAGGGAACACCGGGGAGCTGTTTTTT. This translates into CASSSTGNTGELFF.

The chain links TRBV29-1 to TRBJ2-7; D gene uncertain. The CDR3 runs 12 residues. Germline V gene sequence: CDR1 SQVTM, CDR2 ANQGSEA. The ends were cut back, 0 bases at V and 0 bases at J, with 3 bases in the middle. The CDR3, as DNA: TGCAGCGTTGAAGAGAGCTCCTACGAGCAGTACTTC. Protein product: CSVEESSYEQYF.